This is a list of T cell receptor beta chains from one sample in a study of T cell responses to AZD1222 COVID-19 vaccine. TCRdb's copy holds only in-frame clones and misses some; the assay was immunoSEQ multiplex PCR. The sample lists roughly 120,000 clones; around 90% were seen once. The sample consisted of peripheral blood, taken on day 0 of AZD1222 vaccination. Receptors originate from an adult in good health. Each CDR3 is given with its conserved first and last residue. D genes are given only for firm matches. Not every row has a clone size; where given, it reads once, few, many or a size class.

cdr3_nt: TGTGCCAGCAGCTTACGCCCCACCGGGACAACTAACTATGGCTACACCTTC
cdr3_aa: CASSLRPTGTTNYGYTF
clone_size: -
j_call: TRBJ1-2
d_call: -
v_call: TRBV11-3

cdr3_nt: TGTGCCAGCAGCCCGCTTCCCTATAGCAATCAGCCCCAGCATTTT
cdr3_aa: CASSPLPYSNQPQHF
clone_size: once
j_call: TRBJ1-5
d_call: -
v_call: TRBV7-8

cdr3_nt: TGTGCCAGCAGTGAAGGGATCTGGGGAAACGGCTACACCTTC
cdr3_aa: CASSEGIWGNGYTF
clone_size: -
j_call: TRBJ1-2
d_call: -
v_call: TRBV6-1

cdr3_nt: TGTGCCAGTAGTATCACAGGAATAGACTATGGCTACACCTTC
cdr3_aa: CASSITGIDYGYTF
clone_size: once
j_call: TRBJ1-2
d_call: -
v_call: TRBV19

cdr3_nt: TGTGCCAGCAGTGGGGGACAGGGGGATTTTAGTGGGGCCAACGTCCTGACTTTC
cdr3_aa: CASSGGQGDFSGANVLTF
clone_size: -
j_call: TRBJ2-6
d_call: TRBD1
v_call: TRBV6-1

cdr3_nt: TGCAGCGTTGAACGGACAGGGCGGAGGGAGACCCAGTACTTC
cdr3_aa: CSVERTGRRETQYF
clone_size: few
j_call: TRBJ2-5
d_call: TRBD1
v_call: TRBV29-1

cdr3_nt: TGTGCCAGTACACTAGCGGGAGCTTTCGGGGAGCTGTTTTTT
cdr3_aa: CASTLAGAFGELFF
clone_size: -
j_call: TRBJ2-2
d_call: TRBD2
v_call: TRBV19

cdr3_nt: TGTGCCAGCAGCCAGGCTGGGGCCACTGAAGCTTTCTTT
cdr3_aa: CASSQAGATEAFF
clone_size: -
j_call: TRBJ1-1
d_call: -
v_call: TRBV11-3

cdr3_nt: TGTGCCAGCTCACCACCCACCCACAACGAAGCTTTCTTT
cdr3_aa: CASSPPTHNEAFF
clone_size: -
j_call: TRBJ1-1
d_call: -
v_call: TRBV18

cdr3_nt: TGTGCCAGCAGTGCGACAGGGAGGGAGGATTCACCCCTCCACTTT
cdr3_aa: CASSATGREDSPLHF
clone_size: -
j_call: TRBJ1-6
d_call: TRBD1
v_call: TRBV2

cdr3_nt: TGTGCCAGCATGAGGAGGGATCGTGGCTACACCTTC
cdr3_aa: CASMRRDRGYTF
clone_size: once
j_call: TRBJ1-2
d_call: -
v_call: TRBV25-1

cdr3_nt: TGTGCCAGCAGGACAGGGGCCCAAGAGACCCAGTACTTC
cdr3_aa: CASRTGAQETQYF
clone_size: once
j_call: TRBJ2-5
d_call: TRBD1
v_call: TRBV12-3/TRBV12-4

cdr3_nt: TGTGCCAGCAGCTCCCCAGCGGCAGGGCTCTATGGCTACACCTTC
cdr3_aa: CASSSPAAGLYGYTF
clone_size: -
j_call: TRBJ1-2
d_call: -
v_call: TRBV7-9

cdr3_nt: TGTGCCAGCAGCCCGCCGGGGGTTAATGAAAAACTGTTTTTT
cdr3_aa: CASSPPGVNEKLFF
clone_size: -
j_call: TRBJ1-4
d_call: -
v_call: TRBV5-4

cdr3_nt: TGTTCGGGCGCCGGGCTAGCGGGAGGGCCGGCAGGTGAGCAGTTCTTC
cdr3_aa: CSGAGLAGGPAGEQFF
clone_size: -
j_call: TRBJ2-1
d_call: TRBD2
v_call: TRBV5-8

cdr3_nt: TGTGCCAGCACGACAGGGGGGGAAACCTACGAGCAGTACTTC
cdr3_aa: CASTTGGETYEQYF
clone_size: -
j_call: TRBJ2-7
d_call: TRBD1
v_call: TRBV25-1

cdr3_nt: TGTGCCAGCAGCTTCGACAATGAGCAGTTCTTC
cdr3_aa: CASSFDNEQFF
clone_size: -
j_call: TRBJ2-1
d_call: -
v_call: TRBV7-9

cdr3_nt: TGTGCCAGCAGTGAAAAGGGACCGAGGGAAAAACTGTTTTTT
cdr3_aa: CASSEKGPREKLFF
clone_size: -
j_call: TRBJ1-4
d_call: -
v_call: TRBV2

cdr3_nt: TGTGCCATCACTCAGACAGGGAGGAGGGACACTGAAGCTTTCTTT
cdr3_aa: CAITQTGRRDTEAFF
clone_size: -
j_call: TRBJ1-1
d_call: TRBD1
v_call: TRBV10-3

cdr3_nt: TGCGCCAGCAGCCTTGGGGACAGGGAAATAAGTGGCTACACCTTC
cdr3_aa: CASSLGDREISGYTF
clone_size: -
j_call: TRBJ1-2
d_call: TRBD1
v_call: TRBV4-3

cdr3_nt: TGTGCCTGGGGAGGGGGGGCACAGGTGCAGTTCTTC
cdr3_aa: CAWGGGAQVQFF
clone_size: -
j_call: TRBJ2-1
d_call: -
v_call: TRBV30

cdr3_nt: TGTGCCAGCGGAACCTTGAACACTGAAGCTTTCTTT
cdr3_aa: CASGTLNTEAFF
clone_size: -
j_call: TRBJ1-1
d_call: -
v_call: TRBV28

cdr3_nt: TGTGCCAGCAGTGTCGACAGGGGCGGATCACCCCTCCACTTT
cdr3_aa: CASSVDRGGSPLHF
clone_size: -
j_call: TRBJ1-6
d_call: TRBD1
v_call: TRBV2

cdr3_nt: TGTGCCACCAGCAGAGATGTAGGGAGGGGCTATGGCTACACCTTC
cdr3_aa: CATSRDVGRGYGYTF
clone_size: few
j_call: TRBJ1-2
d_call: -
v_call: TRBV15

cdr3_nt: TGTGCCAGCAGCGCACTACAGGGTGTAATAGTCAGTGAGCAGTTCTTC
cdr3_aa: CASSALQGVIVSEQFF
clone_size: once
j_call: TRBJ2-1
d_call: -
v_call: TRBV9

cdr3_nt: TGTGCCAGCAGCCGGGGGGGGACCTACGAGCAGTACTTC
cdr3_aa: CASSRGGTYEQYF
clone_size: few
j_call: TRBJ2-7
d_call: TRBD2
v_call: TRBV27

cdr3_nt: TGTGCCAGCAGTGAACCTGGGACAGGGACCCACGAGCAGTACTTC
cdr3_aa: CASSEPGTGTHEQYF
clone_size: -
j_call: TRBJ2-7
d_call: TRBD1
v_call: TRBV6-1

cdr3_nt: TGTGCCAGCTCACCAGCGGGGCCAAACTCTGGGGCCAACGTCCTGACTTTC
cdr3_aa: CASSPAGPNSGANVLTF
clone_size: -
j_call: TRBJ2-6
d_call: -
v_call: TRBV18

cdr3_nt: TGTGCCAGTACCCAGGGGGTCCCTAATGAAAAACTGTTTTTT
cdr3_aa: CASTQGVPNEKLFF
clone_size: -
j_call: TRBJ1-4
d_call: TRBD1
v_call: TRBV19

cdr3_nt: TGTGCCAGCAGCGTGGGGGTTCAGGGTTCACCCCTCCACTTT
cdr3_aa: CASSVGVQGSPLHF
clone_size: -
j_call: TRBJ1-6
d_call: -
v_call: TRBV9

cdr3_nt: TGTGCCAGCAGTGAAGCGGGACTTCTTGTCCCTTATGGCTACACCTTC
cdr3_aa: CASSEAGLLVPYGYTF
clone_size: -
j_call: TRBJ1-2
d_call: -
v_call: TRBV6-1

cdr3_nt: TGCGCCAGCAGCCAAGACAGCGGAGGACTTAATGAAAAACTGTTTTTT
cdr3_aa: CASSQDSGGLNEKLFF
clone_size: -
j_call: TRBJ1-4
d_call: -
v_call: TRBV4-3

cdr3_nt: TGTGCCAGCCTAACGGGACTAGCGGGAGTCCCGGACACCGGGGAGCTGTTTTTT
cdr3_aa: CASLTGLAGVPDTGELFF
clone_size: -
j_call: TRBJ2-2
d_call: TRBD2
v_call: TRBV11-2

cdr3_nt: TGTGCCAGCAGCCAAGCCAGTGGGGGTTATAATTCACCCCTCCACTTT
cdr3_aa: CASSQASGGYNSPLHF
clone_size: -
j_call: TRBJ1-6
d_call: -
v_call: TRBV4-2

cdr3_nt: TGTGCCAGCAGCGGGGTCCTGGGCTCCAATGAGCAGTTCTTC
cdr3_aa: CASSGVLGSNEQFF
clone_size: -
j_call: TRBJ2-1
d_call: -
v_call: TRBV2

cdr3_nt: TGCGCCAGCAGCCCCGGGACAGGGGCGAGGTATGGCTACACCTTC
cdr3_aa: CASSPGTGARYGYTF
clone_size: -
j_call: TRBJ1-2
d_call: TRBD1
v_call: TRBV4-3

cdr3_nt: TGTGCCACCAAACTCTCCGGGACTAGCGGGGGGATCACAGATACGCAGTATTTT
cdr3_aa: CATKLSGTSGGITDTQYF
clone_size: -
j_call: TRBJ2-3
d_call: TRBD2
v_call: TRBV27

cdr3_nt: TGTGCCAGCAGCTTAAATGAAGGGCTCACTGGCTACACCTTC
cdr3_aa: CASSLNEGLTGYTF
clone_size: -
j_call: TRBJ1-2
d_call: -
v_call: TRBV7-2

cdr3_nt: TGTGCCAGCAGCGAAAGGGGTAGCGGGTCCTACGAGCAGTACTTC
cdr3_aa: CASSERGSGSYEQYF
clone_size: -
j_call: TRBJ2-7
d_call: TRBD2
v_call: TRBV3-1/TRBV3-2

cdr3_nt: TGTGCCAGCAGTGACACGGGGGCCACTGAAGCTTTCTTT
cdr3_aa: CASSDTGATEAFF
clone_size: -
j_call: TRBJ1-1
d_call: -
v_call: TRBV6-4

cdr3_nt: TGTGCCAGCAGCGGACAGATTAGCAATCAGCCCCAGCATTTT
cdr3_aa: CASSGQISNQPQHF
clone_size: -
j_call: TRBJ1-5
d_call: -
v_call: TRBV6-5